This T cell receptor beta chain emerged from a study of blood T cell repertoires in COVID-19. Germline V gene data show CDR1 as LNHDA and CDR2 as SQIVND (reference sequence). Between the trimmed V and J ends, which lost 5 bases and 8 bases, there was a span of 13 bases. This CDR3 is built from 13 residues. Only in-frame clones appear in the TCRdb table, and some are missing; sequencing was by immunoSEQ multiplex PCR. The repertoire holds 250,000 to 350,000 clones, approximately 85% seen once, with approximately 4.2% in the top ten. This receptor was identified in a woman in her 30s who had recovered from COVID-19. The sample taken for sequencing was PBMCs or T cells enriched from blood (not recorded which). This chain connects TRBV19 to TRBJ2-1; no reliable D call. Written as DNA, the CDR3 is TGTGCCAGTAGTGGGCTATCCTGGGATGAGCAGTTCTTC. It translates to CASSGLSWDEQFF.